This T cell receptor (beta chain) comes out of a study of CD8+ T cells in alopecia areata. Across the whole study: Those treated were given oral tofacitinib at 5 to 10 mg twice daily.

As for treatment: oral pan-JAK inhibitor, 5-10 mg twice daily. Peripheral blood and lesional scalp punch biopsies were taken from alopecia areata patients. About this clone itself: Its antigen is as yet unknown. Distinct nucleotide sequences in the sample also encode this CDR3.

V was clipped by 4 bases and J by 2 bases; unmatched bases: 2. Germline V gives CDR1 MGHRA, CDR2 YSYEKL. This CDR3 comprises 14 residues. Points from the study as a whole: It was lesional scalp, especially alopecia totalis/universalis, that showed higher clonality than normal scalp.

cDNA serving as the sequencing template came from extracted, reverse transcribed RNA. The method was immunoSEQ multiplex PCR; TCRdb's version includes in-frame clones alone and lacks a portion of them. This table has 150,000 to 200,000 clones, 60% appearing once. The V and J genes are TRBV4-1 and TRBJ2-4, with 7 bases fitting TRBD1. The source is a human donor with alopecia areata. This specimen was CD4+ T cells sorted from blood, taken at week 24, from a patient treated with tofacitinib. CDR3 DNA sequence: TGCGCCAGCAGCCCACAGGGGTCCAAAAACATTCAGTACTTC. It yields the protein CASSPQGSKNIQYF.